The sequence of this TCR beta chain was determined in a study of cytomegalovirus exposure and HLA in healthy donors. The study, taken as a whole, reports: Later examination showed HLA-associated TCR beta chains had greater clonal expansion than equally common others. Across donors, sequencing depth was assumed by presence/absence analyses to be roughly uniform.

A word on this clone: Antigen unknown.

Germline V gene sequence: CDR1 MNHEY, CDR2 SMNVEV (reference sequence). V lost 9 bases, J lost 4 bases, and 15 bases lay in between. There are 13 residues in the CDR3. The PCR was carried out with 60 Vbeta primers and 13 Jbeta primers. The method was immunoSEQ multiplex PCR; TCRdb's version includes in-frame clones alone and lacks a portion of them. This table holds a few hundred thousand clones, around 90% found once. The receptor comes from a girl aged 2 to 9 in good health and CMV-seronegative. What was sequenced was PBMCs. The chain carries TRBV27 and TRBJ1-1; the D is unclear. DNA of the CDR3: TGTGCCAGTAACCGCGCCGGAGGCACTGAAGCTTTCTTT. It is translated as CASNRAGGTEAFF.